One sample yielded the 30 T cell receptor beta chains listed below, sequenced in a study of blood T cell repertoires in COVID-19. Generated by immunoSEQ multiplex PCR, the TCRdb table keeps only in-frame clones and is missing some. The profile covers some 120,000 clones, with around 77% appearing a single time and roughly 8.6% taken by the ten largest. The source material was peripheral blood. The receptor set was obtained from a human donor in a cohort sampled during active COVID-19.

The J gene is TRBJ1-1, the V gene TRBV14, with 8 bases fitting TRBD1. V lost 5 bases, J lost 5 bases, and 7 bases stayed unmatched. Germline V gene lookup returns CDR1 SGHDN and CDR2 FVKESK. The length of the CDR3 is 14 residues. The DNA of the CDR3 is TGTGCCAGCAGCTGGGACAGGCGGTTAACTGAAGCTTTCTTT. This codes for CASSWDRRLTEAFF.

This CDR3 is CASSWGGRYEQYF. The CDR3 region has the DNA TGTGCCAGCAGCTGGGGAGGGAGGTACGAGCAGTACTTC. The chain employs TRBV5-5 and TRBJ2-7; 7 bases are a match to TRBD2. With V trimmed by 3 bases and J by 4 bases, 4 bases remained unmatched. Germline V gene lookup returns CDR1 SGHKS and CDR2 YYEKEE (reference sequence). The CDR3 length is 13 residues.

This clone occurred once. The chain couples TRBV30 to TRBJ1-2; tentative D call: TRBD1 (5 bases). The V gene's germline CDR1 is GTSNPN and CDR2 SVGIG (reference sequence). The CDR3 covers 15 residues. Trimming stripped 0 bases from V and 4 bases from J, with 15 bases between. Here the CDR3 reads CAWSVVLGGGYGYTF. In DNA form, the CDR3 reads TGTGCCTGGAGTGTAGTTCTTGGGGGAGGCTATGGCTACACCTTC.

This clone appeared once. This chain uses TRBV4-1 with TRBJ2-7; TRBD2 agrees at 8 bases. The germline gives CDR1 MGHRA, CDR2 YSYEKL. The CDR3 consists of 15 residues. Trimming took 7 bases from V and 7 from J; bases not matched to a gene: 15. This CDR3 reads CASTATGGASQEQYF. DNA for the CDR3: TGCGCCAGCACCGCGACGGGGGGGGCCTCCCAGGAGCAGTACTTC.

The CDR3 coding sequence is TGTGCCAGCAGTGAACAATTATCAGGGGGTTCAGGTCAGCCCCAGCATTTT. Translated: CASSEQLSGGSGQPQHF. The chain has TRBV2 and TRBJ1-5, with 7 bases lining up with TRBD1. CDR1 and CDR2 from the germline V gene are SNHLY and FYNNEI. This CDR3 is 17 amino acids long. The trim removed 2 bases at V and 6 bases at J, leaving 13 bases unmatched.

The chain couples TRBV5-8 to TRBJ1-2, with TRBD1 as a possible D gene (5 bases). The V and J ends lost 0 bases and 4 bases respectively, with 10 bases between them. Germline V gene data show CDR1 as SGHTS and CDR2 as YDEGEE. The CDR3 loop spans 14 amino acids. The CDR3 DNA sequence: TGTGCCAGCAGCTTGGCCGGAGGGACCTATGGCTACACCTTC. It encodes CASSLAGGTYGYTF.

V usage is TRBV6-1 and J usage is TRBJ1-5; no clear D. Trimming left V 2 bases short and J 0 bases short, with 11 bases between. Germline V gives CDR1 MNHNS, CDR2 SASEGT. This CDR3 comprises 16 residues. This chain's CDR3 is CASSETQTYSNQPQHF. DNA of the CDR3: TGTGCCAGCAGTGAAACCCAGACATATAGCAATCAGCCCCAGCATTTT.

The chain links TRBV5-1 to TRBJ2-7, with D perhaps TRBD2 (5 bases). From germline, CDR1 is SGHRS and CDR2 YFSETQ. The germline V and J ends were trimmed by 0 bases and 6 bases, with 19 bases remaining between them. This CDR3 contains 16 residues. This CDR3 is CASSLGASGYASEQYF. For the CDR3, the DNA is TGCGCCAGCAGCTTGGGCGCTTCGGGGTATGCAAGCGAGCAGTACTTC. The whole variable domain, remainder taken from reference TRBV5-1 and TRBJ2-7, is KAGVTQTPRYLIKTRGQQVTLSCSPISGHRSVSWYQQTPGQGLQFLFEYFSETQRNKGNFPGRFSGRQFSNSRSEMNVSTLELGDSALYLCASSLGASGYASEQYFGPGTRLTVT.

The rearrangement uses TRBV15 and TRBJ2-7; TRBD2 aligns across 11 bases. V lost 1 base, J lost 3 bases, and 5 bases stayed unmatched. This CDR3 has 16 amino acids. Germline V gene data show CDR1 as LNHNV and CDR2 as YYDKDF (reference sequence). DNA of the CDR3: TGTGCCACCAGCAGAGCACTAGCGGGAGTATTCTACGAGCAGTACTTC. Amino acid sequence: CATSRALAGVFYEQYF.

The chain has TRBV7-8 and TRBJ2-7, with TRBD2 identical over 11 bases. This CDR3 region has 17 residues. Germline V gene sequence: CDR1 SGHVS, CDR2 FQNEAQ. V shed 5 bases, J shed 0 bases, and the junction held 9 bases outside the gene matches. The CDR3, as DNA: TGTGCCAGCAGCCCCAGAGGACTAGCGGGCGCCTCCTACGAGCAGTACTTC. Its protein product is CASSPRGLAGASYEQYF.

The gene calls are TRBV27 and TRBJ2-7; 9 bases line up with TRBD1. The V and J ends lost 6 bases and 5 bases, in that order; junction bases with no gene match: 8. Germline loops: CDR1 MNHEY, CDR2 SMNVEV (reference sequence). The CDR3 is 14 residues long. Here the CDR3 DNA reads TGTGCCAGCAGACCCGGGACAGGGTTCCACGAGCAGTACTTC. Amino acids: CASRPGTGFHEQYF.

The V gene is TRBV5-6, the J gene TRBJ2-7; no clear D. Germline CDR1 and CDR2: SGHDT and YYEEEE. The V end lost 0 bases, the J end lost 3 bases, and 7 bases lay between the germline ends. The length of the CDR3 is 13 residues. This chain's CDR3 is CASSLDQNYEQYF. The CDR3, as DNA: TGTGCCAGCAGCTTGGATCAGAACTACGAGCAGTACTTC. Supplemented by reference TRBV5-6 and TRBJ2-7, the full variable domain reads DAGVTQSPTHLIKTRGQQVTLRCSPKSGHDTVSWYQQALGQGPQFIFQYYEEEERQRGNFPDRFSGHQFPNYSSELNVNALLLGDSALYLCASSLDQNYEQYFGPGTRLTVT.

The CDR3 reads CASSPRAGGLGTEQYF. The CDR3 bases are TGTGCCAGCAGCCCACGGGCGGGAGGGTTAGGAACGGAGCAGTACTTC. V gene TRBV7-9 combines with J gene TRBJ2-7; 9 bases agree with TRBD2. Germline CDR1 SEHNR, CDR2 FQNEAQ (reference sequence). V was pared by 5 bases and J by 7 bases, with 15 bases of the junction left unmatched. There are 16 residues in the CDR3.

The chain uses TRBV2 and TRBJ2-1, with 7 bases identical to TRBD1. Looked up from germline, CDR1 is SNHLY and CDR2 is FYNNEI. Trimming removed 1 base from V and 10 bases from J; junction bases left unmatched: 7. The CDR3 covers 14 residues. The CDR3 sequence: CASSEVRGNGEQFF. The DNA of the CDR3 is TGTGCCAGCAGTGAAGTCAGGGGGAATGGCGAGCAGTTCTTC.

The chain carries TRBV12-5 and TRBJ1-1, with 8 nucleotides matching TRBD1. This CDR3 has 20 residues. Germline-derived CDR1 and CDR2 are LGHNT and FRNRAP. V gave up 3 bases and J gave up 5 bases; unmatched junction bases: 23. The CDR3 DNA reads as TGTGCTAGTGGTTTTGCAGTGGGGCACGGACAGGGCGCTATGGGTACTGAAGCTTTCTTT. As protein: CASGFAVGHGQGAMGTEAFF.

The chain carries TRBV4-1 and TRBJ1-6; D is unresolved. The CDR3 sequence is 13 residues long. CDR1 and CDR2 from the germline V gene are MGHRA and YSYEKL. The V and J ends lost 3 bases and 10 bases respectively, with 10 bases between them. Here the CDR3 DNA reads TGCGCCAGCAGCCAGCGGAATGAATCACCCCTCCACTTT. Translation: CASSQRNESPLHF.

The rearrangement uses TRBV29-1 and TRBJ1-2; D may be TRBD1 (6 bases). V was pared by 0 bases and J by 4 bases, with 15 bases between. The germline V gene has CDR1 SQVTM and CDR2 ANQGSEA. This CDR3 is 15 amino acids long. CDR3 in DNA: TGCAGCGTTGAAGATCCCGGACAGCCTGTCTATGGCTACACCTTC. It codes for CSVEDPGQPVYGYTF.

V usage is TRBV18 and J usage is TRBJ1-1; 9 bases are shared with TRBD1. The CDR3 sequence is 14 residues long. Per the germline V gene, CDR1 is KGHSH and CDR2 is LQKENI. V lost 3 bases and J lost 7; bases outside the gene matches: 6. DNA of the CDR3: TGTGCCAGCTCACCGGGACAGGGCCGCTATGAAGCTTTCTTT. Translated: CASSPGQGRYEAFF.

The chain joins TRBV21-1 to TRBJ1-5; TRBD1 was called by the table and not checked on the DNA. TRBV21-1 is deemed a pseudogene. This CDR3 comprises 18 residues. The CDR3 nucleotides are TGTGCCAGCAGTTCTTCCCCGGGACAGGGAGAGAAGGAACAGCCCCAGCATTTT. Translated: CASSSSPGQGEKEQPQHF.

This clone was seen just once. The V and J genes are TRBV5-6 and TRBJ2-7, with D possibly being TRBD1 (5 bases). The CDR3 totals 13 residues. Trimming stripped 1 base from V and 5 bases from J, with 10 bases between. In germline, CDR1 is SGHDT, CDR2 YYEEEE. The DNA for the CDR3 is TGTGCCAGCAGCTTGTTGGGGCTGAACGAGCAGTACTTC. It codes for CASSLLGLNEQYF.

The chain links TRBV29-1 to TRBJ2-1, with 7 bases lining up with TRBD2. After removal of 7 bases from V and 4 bases from J, the junction contained 7 bases not matched to a gene. CDR1 is SQVTM, CDR2 ANQGSEA, per germline. This CDR3 region has 13 residues. CDR3 amino acids: CSAGLPNYNEQFF. The CDR3 DNA reads as TGCAGCGCGGGACTACCGAATTACAATGAGCAGTTCTTC.

This clone was seen only a few times. The V and J genes are TRBV12-3 or TRBV12-4 and TRBJ1-1, with TRBD1 as a possible D gene (6 bases). V shed 6 bases and J shed 7 bases, with 9 bases lying between them. This CDR3 has 11 residues. CDR3 sequence reads: CASSPGVEAFF. The CDR3 DNA reads TGTGCCAGCAGCCCAGGGGTTGAAGCTTTCTTT.

This chain links TRBV7-9 with TRBJ2-7; D is possibly TRBD1 (5 bases). Germline CDR1 and CDR2: SEHNR and FQNEAQ (reference sequence). The CDR3 length is 15 residues. V lost 4 bases and J 5 bases, leaving 18 bases between the germline ends. The CDR3 sequence: CASSSLTDTGHEQYF. Here the CDR3 DNA reads TGTGCCAGCAGCTCGCTGACAGATACGGGCCACGAGCAGTACTTC.

The chain uses TRBV12-5 and TRBJ1-3; no firm D call. Germline values: CDR1 LGHNT, CDR2 FRNRAP. V was shortened by 2 bases and J by 0 bases, with 5 bases between the two germline ends. The CDR3 consists of 14 residues. Here the CDR3 reads CASGLSSSGNTIYF. The CDR3 DNA reads TGTGCTAGTGGTTTGTCGAGCTCTGGAAACACCATATATTTT.

The CDR3 DNA sequence: TGTGCTAGTGGTTTGGCCGGTGACAGGGCTGATTCACCCCTCCACTTT. This encodes CASGLAGDRADSPLHF. The chain combines TRBV12-5 with TRBJ1-6; 7 nucleotides match TRBD1. The CDR3 contains 16 residues. Germline V gene data show CDR1 as LGHNT and CDR2 as FRNRAP. V was pared by 1 base and J by 8 bases, with 8 bases of the junction left unmatched.

This clone has just a few counts. V and J are TRBV19 and TRBJ2-1; no clear D. The V gene lost 3 bases and the J gene lost 0 bases, with 15 bases spanning the gap. Germline V gene data show CDR1 as LNHDA and CDR2 as SQIVND (reference sequence). CDR3 length equals 17 residues. CDR3: CASSMVTVSSSYNEQFF. CDR3 DNA: TGTGCCAGTAGTATGGTCACCGTTTCTAGCTCCTACAATGAGCAGTTCTTC.

The CDR3 here is CASRGSGGDEQYF. The CDR3 DNA reads TGTGCCAGCAGGGGTAGCGGGGGGGACGAGCAGTACTTC. The chain uses TRBV6-5 and TRBJ2-7, with 11 nucleotides matching TRBD2. In germline, CDR1 is MNHEY, CDR2 SVGAGI. This CDR3 contains 13 residues. With V trimmed by 6 bases and J by 5 bases, 3 bases remained unmatched.

This chain joins TRBV6-6 and TRBJ1-4, with a possible D match to TRBD1 (6 bases). The CDR3 spans 14 residues. V lost 6 bases, J lost 4 bases, and 12 bases lay in between. Germline V gives CDR1 MNHNY, CDR2 SVGAGI (reference sequence). The CDR3 sequence is CASSPRGSNEKLFF. The DNA of the CDR3 is TGTGCCAGCAGCCCCAGGGGCAGTAATGAAAAACTGTTTTTT.

The J gene is TRBJ1-6, the V gene TRBV12-3 or TRBV12-4; D is undetermined. The CDR3 runs to 12 residues. V was trimmed by 3 bases and J by 10 bases, leaving 7 bases between them. This CDR3 is CASSFPKSPLHF. For the CDR3, the DNA is TGTGCCAGCAGTTTCCCAAAATCACCCCTCCACTTT.

V is TRBV27 and J is TRBJ1-2; D is possibly TRBD1 (5 bases). This CDR3 is built from 15 residues. Germline V gene sequence: CDR1 MNHEY, CDR2 SMNVEV (reference sequence). With 3 bases removed from V and 3 bases from J, the gap between germline ends came to 14 bases. CDR3: CASSFGGGFYYGYTF. CDR3 nucleotide sequence: TGTGCCAGCAGTTTTGGGGGGGGGTTCTACTATGGCTACACCTTC.